These 17 T cell receptor beta chains were all obtained from the same sample, sequenced in a study of cytomegalovirus exposure and HLA in healthy donors. Researchers ran the PCR with 60 Vbeta and 13 Jbeta primers. Clones were read by immunoSEQ multiplex PCR, and TCRdb kept only the in-frame ones, dropping some. This table holds over 110,000 clones, about 80% found once. Sequencing was carried out using PBMCs. The receptors here all came from a male donor in good health and CMV-seropositive.

This chain links TRBV7-9 with TRBJ1-1; 10 nucleotides line up with TRBD1. With 5 bases clipped from V and 7 bases from J, the junction kept 10 bases outside the gene matches. The germline gives CDR1 SEHNR, CDR2 FQNEAQ (reference sequence). This CDR3 is 15 amino acids long. CDR3 amino acids: CASSPDDRGRIEAFF. The CDR3 nucleotides read TGTGCCAGCAGCCCCGATGACAGGGGGCGCATTGAAGCTTTCTTT.

This sequence joins TRBV19 and TRBJ2-7; perhaps TRBD2 as D (5 bases). The CDR3 contains 17 residues. V was shortened by 3 bases and J by 3 bases, with 21 bases between the two germline ends. Germline lookup yields CDR1 LNHDA and CDR2 SQIVND (reference sequence). The CDR3 coding sequence is TGTGCCAGTAGTATCGGAAGCCTAGCCCGCACTGACTACGAGCAGTACTTC. Protein: CASSIGSLARTDYEQYF.

This chain connects TRBV6-1 to TRBJ1-1, with TRBD1 matching over 9 bases. Germline assignment: CDR1 MNHNS and CDR2 SASEGT. The CDR3 loop spans 14 amino acids. Trimming at V came to 10 bases and at J to 5 bases, leaving 11 bases not matched to a gene. The CDR3 loop reads CATIRDRVMTEAFF. CDR3 DNA sequence: TGTGCCACTATTCGGGACAGGGTGATGACTGAAGCTTTCTTT.

The chain combines TRBV2 with TRBJ2-3; TRBD2 agrees at 8 bases. Germline CDR1 is SNHLY and CDR2 is FYNNEI. The CDR3 has 16 amino acids. V was clipped by 0 bases and J by 9 bases; unmatched bases: 11. Here the CDR3 reads CASSEAIQRERRTQYF. In DNA form, the CDR3 reads TGTGCCAGCAGTGAAGCTATCCAGCGGGAGAGACGAACGCAGTATTTT.

The CDR3 nucleotides read TGTGCCAGCAGCTTAAATCGGAGGACAGGGATAACCTACGAGCAGTACTTC. Translating it yields CASSLNRRTGITYEQYF. The chain combines TRBV7-9 with TRBJ2-7; TRBD1 matches 8 bases. The CDR3 spans 17 residues. J lost 2 bases, V lost 2 bases, and 11 bases had no gene match. Germline V CDR1 and CDR2: SEHNR, FQNEAQ (reference sequence).

This chain links TRBV7-9 with TRBJ2-7; weak D call: TRBD1 (6 bases). This CDR3 contains 13 residues. Per germline, CDR1 SEHNR and CDR2 FQNEAQ (reference sequence). V lost 3 bases to trimming and J lost 3 bases, with 9 bases between them. DNA for the CDR3: TGTGCCAGCAGCTTGGGCAGGGGCTACGAGCAGTACTTC. This codes for CASSLGRGYEQYF.

The chain couples TRBV9 to TRBJ1-6; D unresolved. V lost 0 bases, J lost 7 bases, and 17 bases lay in between. The CDR3 has 17 residues. Looked up from germline, CDR1 is SGDLS and CDR2 is YYNGEE. CDR3 nucleotide sequence: TGTGCCAGCAGCGTAGAGCCAGGCCTATGGGAGAATTCACCCCTCCACTTT. It translates to CASSVEPGLWENSPLHF.

This chain connects TRBV7-8 to TRBJ2-1; TRBD2 matches at 9 bases. The V gene's germline CDR1 is SGHVS and CDR2 FQNEAQ. CDR3 length: 17 residues. The junction had 5 bases not matched to a gene; V was cut back by 0 bases and J by 2 bases. The CDR3 here is CASSLATAGGPYNEQFF. DNA for the CDR3: TGTGCCAGCAGCTTAGCGACGGCGGGGGGGCCCTACAATGAGCAGTTCTTC.

The rearrangement joins TRBV6-1 to TRBJ2-5, with TRBD2 matching over 7 bases. Losses at the gene ends were 3 bases for V and 5 bases for J; bases not matched to a gene: 21. The germline V gene has CDR1 MNHNS and CDR2 SASEGT. This CDR3 is built from 19 residues. The CDR3 bases are TGTGCCAGCAGTGATCGGGGGGAGGGTCTGTGGGGTGACAAGGAGACCCAGTACTTC. It yields the protein CASSDRGEGLWGDKETQYF.

The rearrangement links TRBV5-1 to TRBJ1-2; no clear D gene. This CDR3 contains 14 residues. Trimming removed 0 bases at V and 2 bases at J, with 8 bases between. The V gene's germline CDR1 is SGHRS and CDR2 YFSETQ. CDR3 sequence: CASSLAPPNYGYTF. For the CDR3, the DNA is TGCGCCAGCAGCTTGGCCCCTCCCAACTATGGCTACACCTTC.

The chain is built from TRBV7-9 and TRBJ2-7; 7 nucleotides line up with TRBD2. The CDR3 sequence is 13 residues long. The germline CDR1 and CDR2 sequences are SEHNR and FQNEAQ (reference sequence). J gave up 3 bases and V 7 bases, and 6 bases lay outside the gene matches. The CDR3: CASNREDSYEQYF. CDR3 in DNA: TGTGCCAGCAACCGGGAGGATAGCTACGAGCAGTACTTC. Full variable domain (rest looked up from reference TRBV7-9 and TRBJ2-7): DTGVSQNPRHKITKRGQNVTFRCDPISEHNRLYWYRQTLGQGPEFLTYFQNEAQLEKSRLLSDRFSAERPKGSFSTLEIQRTEQGDSAMYLCASNREDSYEQYFGPGTRLTVT.

This chain uses TRBV7-9 with TRBJ2-7, with 7 bases matching TRBD2. Germline loops: CDR1 SEHNR, CDR2 FQNEAQ (reference sequence). The CDR3 runs 14 residues. V shed 1 base and J 5 bases; nucleotides not matched to a gene: 5. The CDR3 here is CASSLGAGVDEQYF. CDR3 nucleotides: TGTGCCAGCAGCTTAGGGGCGGGGGTGGACGAGCAGTACTTC.

The genes are TRBV4-1 and TRBJ2-7; 9 bases align to TRBD1. This CDR3 contains 16 residues. From germline, CDR1 is MGHRA and CDR2 YSYEKL. The V segment lost 4 bases and the J segment 3 bases; nucleotides outside the gene matches: 10. CDR3 sequence reads: CASSLSPQGAFYEQYF. For the CDR3, the DNA is TGCGCCAGCAGCCTCTCTCCACAGGGGGCTTTCTACGAGCAGTACTTC.

The count of this clone is one. The chain links TRBV27 to TRBJ2-7; D is undetermined. The germline V gene encodes CDR1 MNHEY and CDR2 SMNVEV (reference sequence). The CDR3 sequence is 13 residues long. Trimming removed 5 bases at V and 6 bases at J, with 14 bases between. The CDR3 spells CASSLAEATEQYF. The DNA for the CDR3 is TGTGCCAGCAGTCTCGCCGAGGCAACCGAGCAGTACTTC.

The V call is TRBV29-1, the J call TRBJ2-3, with D maybe TRBD1 (6 bases). Per germline, CDR1 SQVTM and CDR2 ANQGSEA. V was pared by 6 bases and J by 2 bases, with 15 bases between. The CDR3 covers 14 residues. This CDR3 is CSVSAGEVTDTQYF. DNA for the CDR3: TGCAGCGTCAGCGCAGGGGAAGTCACAGATACGCAGTATTTT.

The V and J genes are TRBV6-6 and TRBJ2-3; 11 bases are shared with TRBD2. V lost 2 bases to trimming and J lost 4 bases; unmatched junction nucleotides: 5. The germline V gene encodes CDR1 MNHNY and CDR2 SVGAGI (reference sequence). The CDR3 loop spans 16 amino acids. DNA of the CDR3: TGTGCCAGCAGTTACGCGCTAGCGGGGGGACCAGATACGCAGTATTTT. Encoded protein: CASSYALAGGPDTQYF.

Details on this clone: Its ends do not fully match the called genes, so a read error is possible. This chain connects TRBV7-9 to TRBJ1-1; D is perhaps TRBD1 (5 bases). CDR3 length: 13 residues. Germline V gene lookup returns CDR1 SEHNR and CDR2 FQNEAQ (reference sequence). CDR3 region: CSSSGGGGTEAFF. For the CDR3, the DNA is TGTTCCAGCAGCGGGGGGGGAGGCACTGAAGCTTTCTTT.